The 13 T cell receptor beta chains in this list originate from one sample, sequenced in a study of blood T cell repertoires in COVID-19. Assay used: immunoSEQ multiplex PCR; TCRdb lists only in-frame clones, some missing. In the table there are 160,000 or so clones, about 86% of which are singletons. The sequencing input was peripheral blood. These receptors originate from a woman older than 75 with acute or convalescent COVID-19.

J is TRBJ1-4 and V is TRBV2, with D uncertain. Trimming took off 4 bases at V and 4 bases at J, with 13 bases between the two ends. Germline lookup yields CDR1 SNHLY and CDR2 FYNNEI. The CDR3 totals 15 residues. CDR3 protein: CASSAQATSNEKLFF. CDR3 bases: TGTGCCAGCAGTGCTCAGGCGACAAGTAATGAAAAACTGTTTTTT.

This chain uses TRBV5-5 with TRBJ2-5, with TRBD2 as a possible D gene (7 bases). CDR3 size: 17 residues. CDR1 SGHKS and CDR2 YYEKEE come from the germline V gene (reference sequence). Trimming shortened V by 2 bases and J by 8 bases, and 25 bases separated the two germline ends. The CDR3 loop reads CASSLSLIVGGRDTQYF. The DNA for the CDR3 is TGTGCCAGCAGCTTATCCTTGATTGTCGGGGGGCGCGATACCCAGTACTTC. Full variable domain (outside the CDR3, taken from reference TRBV5-5 and TRBJ2-5): DAGVTQSPTHLIKTRGQQVTLRCSPISGHKSVSWYQQVLGQGPQFIFQYYEKEERGRGNFPDRFSARQFPNYSSELNVNALLLGDSALYLCASSLSLIVGGRDTQYFGPGTRLLVL.

The V call is TRBV28, the J call TRBJ1-2; D perhaps matches TRBD1 (5 bases). The CDR3 sequence is 14 residues long. Germline CDR1 is MDHEN and CDR2 is SYDVKM. The V and J ends lost 6 bases and 4 bases respectively, with 15 bases between them. The CDR3 loop reads CASRTGTAAYGYTF. CDR3 nucleotide sequence: TGTGCCAGCAGAACCGGGACTGCAGCCTATGGCTACACCTTC.

On this clone itself: In the same sample, other DNA sequences code for this CDR3. The genes are TRBV27 and TRBJ2-1, with D tentatively TRBD1 (5 bases). V shed 2 bases and J shed 9 bases, with 5 bases lying between them. The germline gives CDR1 MNHEY, CDR2 SMNVEV (reference sequence). This CDR3 region has 11 residues. The CDR3 spells CASSLRGEQFF. Here the CDR3 DNA reads TGTGCCAGCAGTTTAAGGGGTGAGCAGTTCTTC.

The V and J genes are TRBV18 and TRBJ2-1; 8 bases align to TRBD2. V lost 5 bases, J lost 0 bases, and 9 bases stayed unmatched. Per the germline V gene, CDR1 is KGHSH and CDR2 is LQKENI. The CDR3 runs 17 residues. Here the CDR3 reads CASSSKAGTSSYNEQFF. The DNA for the CDR3 is TGTGCCAGCTCAAGCAAGGCCGGGACTAGCTCCTACAATGAGCAGTTCTTC.

Ten or more counts support this clone. The chain is built from TRBV3-1 (or the pseudogene TRBV3-2) and TRBJ2-7, with D perhaps TRBD1 (5 bases). V lost 8 bases to trimming and J lost 2 bases, with 16 bases between them. Germline lookup yields CDR1 LGHDT and CDR2 YNNKEL (reference sequence). The CDR3 runs 14 residues. The CDR3 reads CASQGDKPPYEQYF. In DNA, the CDR3 is TGTGCCAGCCAAGGGGATAAGCCGCCCTACGAGCAGTACTTC.

A single count supports this clone. The chain employs TRBV5-4 and TRBJ2-1; D might be TRBD1 (5 bases). V shed 1 base and J shed 5 bases, with 10 bases lying between them. Germline V CDR1 and CDR2: SGHNT, YYREEE (reference sequence). The CDR3 spans 14 residues. The CDR3 here is CASSLKQVNNEQFF. CDR3 coding DNA: TGTGCCAGCAGCTTGAAACAGGTGAACAATGAGCAGTTCTTC.

The chain recombines TRBV27 with TRBJ2-7; TRBD2 might be the D (5 bases). Germline CDR1 is MNHEY and CDR2 is SMNVEV (reference sequence). The CDR3 contains 14 residues. The V end lost 2 bases, the J end lost 0 bases, and 8 bases lay between the germline ends. The CDR3 sequence: CASSLRGLSYEQYF. CDR3 sequence (DNA): TGTGCCAGCAGTTTAAGAGGGCTCTCCTACGAGCAGTACTTC.

On this clone itself: Other DNA sequences in this sample translate to the same CDR3. The chain has TRBV5-4 and TRBJ1-2; possible D gene TRBD1, 5 bases. The CDR3 is made up of 12 amino acids. Germline assignment: CDR1 SGHNT and CDR2 YYREEE (reference sequence). V was clipped by 3 bases and J by 4 bases, with 7 bases between them. CDR3 coding DNA: TGTGCCAGCAGCTCCGACAGCTATGGCTACACCTTC. Protein product: CASSSDSYGYTF.

The chain employs TRBV4-3 and TRBJ1-3; 7 positions agree with TRBD1. The junction had 9 bases not matched to a gene; V was cut back by 5 bases and J by 8 bases. CDR1 is LGHNA and CDR2 is YSLEER in the germline V gene. The CDR3 is 14 residues long. This CDR3 is CASSLDRVGDTIYF. The CDR3, as DNA: TGCGCCAGCAGCTTAGACAGGGTTGGTGACACCATATATTTT.

This chain joins TRBV24-1 and TRBJ2-2, with 7 bases fitting TRBD2. This CDR3 has 13 amino acids. The germline V gene encodes CDR1 KGHDR and CDR2 SFDVKD. J lost 4 bases, V lost 10 bases, and 5 bases had no gene match. Here the CDR3 reads CATTSRATGELFF. CDR3 DNA: TGTGCCACGACTAGCAGAGCCACCGGGGAGCTGTTTTTT.

J is TRBJ1-5 and V is TRBV7-8, with 8 bases aligning to TRBD1. This CDR3 is 15 amino acids long. Looked up from germline, CDR1 is SGHVS and CDR2 is FQNEAQ. The ends lost 5 bases at V and 2 bases at J; junction bases unmatched: 5. As DNA, the CDR3 is TGTGCCAGCAGCCCTAAGGACAGGGGCAATCAGCCCCAGCATTTT. It codes for CASSPKDRGNQPQHF. Combining the CDR3 with reference TRBV7-8 and TRBJ1-5 gives the whole variable domain GAGVSQSPRYKVAKRGQDVALRCDPISGHVSLFWYQQALGQGPEFLTYFQNEAQLDKSGLPSDRFFAERPEGSVSTLKIQRTQQEDSAVYLCASSPKDRGNQPQHFGDGTRLSIL.

The chain joins TRBV7-9 to TRBJ1-1; TRBD1 might be the D (5 bases). Trimming removed 0 bases at V and 1 base at J, with 12 bases between. This CDR3 has 16 residues. The V gene's germline CDR1 is SEHNR and CDR2 FQNEAQ (reference sequence). The CDR3 spells CASSLAGGISNTEAFF. As DNA, the CDR3 is TGTGCCAGCAGCTTAGCGGGGGGTATTTCGAACACTGAAGCTTTCTTT.